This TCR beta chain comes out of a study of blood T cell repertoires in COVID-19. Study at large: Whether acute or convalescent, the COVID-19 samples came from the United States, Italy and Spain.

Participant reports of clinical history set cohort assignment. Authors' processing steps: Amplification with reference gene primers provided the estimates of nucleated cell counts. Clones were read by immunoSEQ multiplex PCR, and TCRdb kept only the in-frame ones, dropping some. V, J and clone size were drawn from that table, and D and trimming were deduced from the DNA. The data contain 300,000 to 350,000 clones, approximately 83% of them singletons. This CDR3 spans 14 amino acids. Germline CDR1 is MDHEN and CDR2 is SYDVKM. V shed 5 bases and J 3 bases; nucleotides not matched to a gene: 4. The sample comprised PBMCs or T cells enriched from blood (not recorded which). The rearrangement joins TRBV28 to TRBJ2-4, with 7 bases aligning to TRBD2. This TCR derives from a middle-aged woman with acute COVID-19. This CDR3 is CASSPTSHKNIQYF. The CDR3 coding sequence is TGTGCCAGCAGTCCGACTAGCCACAAAAACATTCAGTACTTC.